These 32 T cell receptor beta chains share one sample of origin, sequenced in a study of T cell responses to AZD1222 COVID-19 vaccine. Sequencing used immunoSEQ multiplex PCR; TCRdb keeps in-frame clones, though not all of them. The top ten hold 4% to 5% of the sample, which has around 100,000 clones, around 87% seen once. This specimen consisted of peripheral blood, obtained on day 0 of MenACWY control vaccination. Receptor source: an adult in good health.

The rearrangement joins TRBV7-9 to TRBJ2-2, with D possibly being TRBD2 (5 bases). The germline V gene has CDR1 SEHNR and CDR2 FQNEAQ (reference sequence). Trimming stripped 3 bases from V and 4 bases from J, with 18 bases between. The CDR3 sequence is 17 residues long. Written as DNA, the CDR3 is TGTGCCAGCAGCTTGAACCGGGTCCCCCGGGGCACCGGGGAGCTGTTTTTT. It specifies CASSLNRVPRGTGELFF.

The rearrangement links TRBV29-1 to TRBJ2-1; the D gene is possibly TRBD2 (5 bases). The CDR3 is 15 amino acids. Germline CDR1 and CDR2: SQVTM and ANQGSEA. The V and J ends lost 3 bases and 9 bases respectively, with 21 bases between them. CDR3 protein: CSVDGRVEPDGEQFF. The CDR3 nucleotides are TGCAGCGTTGATGGGCGGGTCGAGCCCGACGGTGAGCAGTTCTTC.

V and J are TRBV9 and TRBJ1-2; D is undetermined. V was shortened by 3 bases and J by 7 bases, with 10 bases between the two germline ends. Germline loops: CDR1 SGDLS, CDR2 YYNGEE. This CDR3 is 12 amino acids long. CDR3 region: CASSGAWGGYTF. For the CDR3, the DNA is TGTGCCAGCAGCGGAGCTTGGGGTGGCTACACCTTC.

The V call is TRBV5-8, the J call TRBJ2-3; D perhaps matches TRBD2 (5 bases). The CDR3 covers 15 residues. CDR1 is SGHTS and CDR2 is YDEGEE in the germline V gene. V gave up 8 bases and J gave up 4 bases, with 20 bases separating them. In DNA, the CDR3 is TGTGCCAGGGCGGGCGGAATAAGAGTTGCAGATACGCAGTATTTT. Its translation: CARAGGIRVADTQYF. The variable domain in full, with the rest retrieved from reference TRBV5-8 and TRBJ2-3, is EAGVTQSPTHLIKTRGQQATLRCSPISGHTSVYWYQQALGLGLQFLLWYDEGEERNRGNFPPRFSGRQFPNYSSELNVNALELEDSALYLCARAGGIRVADTQYFGPGTRLTVL.

The chain recombines TRBV7-6 with TRBJ2-2; a possible D gene is TRBD2 (6 bases). The CDR3 consists of 15 residues. The germline V gene has CDR1 SGHVS and CDR2 FNYEAQ. V gave up 1 base and J gave up 7 bases, with 13 bases separating them. DNA for the CDR3: TGTGCCAGCAGCTTAGGGAGGGGCAGGATCGGGGAGCTGTTTTTT. As protein: CASSLGRGRIGELFF. The full variable domain, with the rest looked up from reference TRBV7-6 and TRBJ2-2, is GAGVSQSPRYKVTKRGQDVALRCDPISGHVSLYWYRQALGQGPEFLTYFNYEAQQDKSGLPNDRFSAERPEGSISTLTIQRTEQRDSAMYRCASSLGRGRIGELFFGEGSRLTVL.

Details on this clone: The identical CDR3 is also encoded by other nucleotide sequences in the sample. This chain connects TRBV2 to TRBJ2-7, with 9 nucleotides matching TRBD1. The CDR3 sequence is 14 residues long. The ends lost 3 bases at V and 4 bases at J; junction bases unmatched: 4. In germline, CDR1 is SNHLY, CDR2 FYNNEI. This CDR3 reads CASSDRDRVYEQYF. The CDR3, as DNA: TGTGCCAGCAGTGACCGGGACAGGGTATACGAGCAGTACTTC.

This chain connects TRBV11-2 to TRBJ1-1, with D hard to call. The germline gives CDR1 SGHAT, CDR2 FQNNGV. Trimming shortened V by 3 bases and J by 5 bases, and 19 bases separated the two germline ends. CDR3 length: 16 residues. CDR3 DNA: TGTGCCAGCAGCTTTACTTCGGGATCCACGTTAACTGAAGCTTTCTTT. It encodes CASSFTSGSTLTEAFF.

The chain links TRBV12-3 or TRBV12-4 to TRBJ1-2; perhaps TRBD1 as D (5 bases). The V and J ends lost 5 bases and 7 bases respectively, with 14 bases between them. The CDR3 is 13 residues long. CDR3 DNA sequence: TGTGCCAGCAGTCCAGGGTATTTCGGTGGCTACACCTTC. The encoded protein is CASSPGYFGGYTF.

The chain uses TRBV3-1 (or the pseudogene TRBV3-2) and TRBJ2-5; maybe TRBD2 (5 bases). CDR3 length: 13 amino acids. Trimming stripped 4 bases from V and 5 bases from J, with 11 bases between. In germline, CDR1 is LGHDT, CDR2 YNNKEL (reference sequence). CDR3 loop: CASSLWTGETQYF. CDR3 sequence (DNA): TGTGCCAGCAGCCTCTGGACGGGGGAGACCCAGTACTTC.

The gene calls are TRBV2 and TRBJ1-2; TRBD1 is a possible D gene (5 bases). V was trimmed by 7 bases and J by 7 bases, leaving 16 bases between them. Germline CDR1 is SNHLY and CDR2 is FYNNEI. The CDR3 is 13 amino acids. The CDR3 nucleotides are TGTGCCAGCACGGCGGCAGGGAGAGTTGGCTACACCTTC. Its translation is CASTAAGRVGYTF.

The chain uses TRBV3-1 (or the pseudogene TRBV3-2) and TRBJ2-7, with TRBD2 matching over 10 bases. The CDR3 length is 16 residues. The V and J ends lost 1 base and 3 bases, in that order; junction bases with no gene match: 6. Germline V gene data show CDR1 as LGHDT and CDR2 as YNNKEL (reference sequence). The CDR3 protein is CASSQGALAGVYEQYF. The DNA for the CDR3 is TGTGCCAGCAGCCAAGGGGCCCTAGCGGGAGTCTACGAGCAGTACTTC.

V usage is TRBV7-8 and J usage is TRBJ2-7, with D unresolved. The V end lost 6 bases, the J end lost 5 bases, and 17 bases lay between the germline ends. Germline V gene data show CDR1 as SGHVS and CDR2 as FQNEAQ. CDR3 length: 14 residues. The CDR3 loop reads CASRFTELSDEQYF. Written as DNA, the CDR3 is TGTGCCAGCAGGTTTACAGAGCTGTCCGACGAGCAGTACTTC.

The table lists this clone with a count of one. This chain links TRBV7-3 with TRBJ2-1; 8 bases map to TRBD2. This CDR3 spans 16 amino acids. CDR1 SGHTA and CDR2 FQGTGA come from the germline V gene. After removal of 5 bases from V and 2 bases from J, the junction contained 8 bases not matched to a gene. As DNA, the CDR3 is TGTGCCAGCAGCCAGAGCGGGGGCCGAACCTACAATGAGCAGTTCTTC. Its protein product is CASSQSGGRTYNEQFF.

The genes are TRBV5-1 and TRBJ2-3; the match to TRBD1 covers 7 bases. CDR1 is SGHRS and CDR2 is YFSETQ in the germline V gene. V shed 4 bases and J 0 bases; nucleotides not matched to a gene: 8. The CDR3 runs to 16 residues. In DNA, the CDR3 is TGCGCCAGCAGCATGGGGACAGACCCTAGCACAGATACGCAGTATTTT. Its protein product is CASSMGTDPSTDTQYF.

V and J are TRBV6-5 and TRBJ2-3; D possibly corresponds to TRBD2 (7 bases). V shed 6 bases and J shed 2 bases, with 15 bases lying between them. CDR1 and CDR2 from the germline V gene are MNHEY and SVGAGI. CDR3 size: 15 residues. CDR3 region: CASRGLGGATDTQYF. In DNA, the CDR3 is TGTGCCAGCAGGGGGCTGGGGGGGGCCACAGATACGCAGTATTTT.

The chain is built from TRBV7-2 and TRBJ2-7; possibly TRBD1 for D (6 bases). V shed 0 bases and J shed 4 bases, with 10 bases lying between them. The CDR3 extends over 14 amino acids. Germline V gene data show CDR1 as SGHTA and CDR2 as FQGNSA. CDR3 loop: CASSLATGLYEQYF. The CDR3 region has the DNA TGTGCCAGCAGCTTAGCGACAGGATTATACGAGCAGTACTTC.

The V call is TRBV7-6, the J call TRBJ1-6; D gene ambiguous. V lost 4 bases and J 7 bases, leaving 14 bases between the germline ends. The CDR3 extends over 15 amino acids. CDR1 is SGHVS and CDR2 is FNYEAQ in the germline V gene. DNA for the CDR3: TGTGCCAGCAGCTCCACAGTCCCTAGCAATTCACCCCTCCACTTT. Translated: CASSSTVPSNSPLHF. The whole variable domain, remainder taken from reference TRBV7-6 and TRBJ1-6, is GAGVSQSPRYKVTKRGQDVALRCDPISGHVSLYWYRQALGQGPEFLTYFNYEAQQDKSGLPNDRFSAERPEGSISTLTIQRTEQRDSAMYRCASSSTVPSNSPLHFGNGTRLTVT.

This clone was seen only a few times. This CDR3 is CASSRDKHEKLFF. In DNA, the CDR3 is TGTGCCAGTAGTCGAGATAAACATGAAAAACTGTTTTTT. The rearrangement uses TRBV19 and TRBJ1-4; D unresolved. The V gene lost 5 bases and the J gene lost 6 bases, with 10 bases spanning the gap. The V gene's germline CDR1 is LNHDA and CDR2 SQIVND (reference sequence). This CDR3 has 13 amino acids.

This chain connects TRBV18 to TRBJ2-7, with D possibly matching TRBD2 (6 bases). Germline-derived CDR1 and CDR2 are KGHSH and LQKENI. This CDR3 is 13 amino acids long. V gave up 1 base and J gave up 7 bases, with 11 bases separating them. The chain's CDR3 is CASSPLEGREQYF. The CDR3 DNA reads TGTGCCAGCTCACCACTGGAGGGCCGGGAGCAGTACTTC.

As DNA, the CDR3 is TGTGCCAGCAGTGGTCCGTGGCGGGCCTTCAAAGGTCAGCCCCAGCATTTT. The encoded protein is CASSGPWRAFKGQPQHF. This chain connects TRBV6-1 to TRBJ1-5; D ambiguous. Trimming left V 4 bases short and J 6 bases short, with 22 bases between. CDR3 size: 17 residues. Germline V lookup: CDR1 MNHNS, CDR2 SASEGT.

The rearrangement joins TRBV9 to TRBJ1-3; 10 bases are shared with TRBD1. CDR3 size: 15 residues. Germline V CDR1 and CDR2: SGDLS, YYNGEE. V trimming: 4 bases; J trimming: 12 bases; junction bases outside the gene matches: 13. In DNA, the CDR3 is TGTGCCAGCAGCCCTTTCGGGACAGGGGAGGCGAACATATATTTT. It yields the protein CASSPFGTGEANIYF.

The chain is built from TRBV7-9 and TRBJ2-1; the D is unclear. The CDR3 extends over 13 amino acids. Germline V gene lookup returns CDR1 SEHNR and CDR2 FQNEAQ (reference sequence). The ends were cut back, 5 bases at V and 3 bases at J, with 8 bases in the middle. CDR3 nucleotide sequence: TGTGCCAGCAGCCGACCCCTCTACAATGAGCAGTTCTTC. This gives the protein CASSRPLYNEQFF.

This clone was counted a single time. The DNA for the CDR3 is TGCGCCAGCAGCTTGGAGGTCGATCAGCCCCAGCATTTT. Protein product: CASSLEVDQPQHF. V gene TRBV5-1 combines with J gene TRBJ1-5; D call uncertain. With 0 bases removed from V and 5 bases from J, the gap between germline ends came to 6 bases. There are 13 residues in the CDR3. Germline V gives CDR1 SGHRS, CDR2 YFSETQ.

This chain connects TRBV9 to TRBJ2-3; 8 bases fit TRBD2. The germline V gene encodes CDR1 SGDLS and CDR2 YYNGEE. The CDR3 spans 15 residues. V lost 4 bases, J lost 2 bases, and 6 bases stayed unmatched. CDR3 amino acids: CASSPRAGATDTQYF. Here the CDR3 DNA reads TGTGCCAGCAGCCCACGAGCGGGAGCCACAGATACGCAGTATTTT.

The rearrangement uses TRBV2 and TRBJ2-1; tentatively, D is TRBD1 (6 bases). CDR3 length: 13 residues. V lost 7 bases, J lost 4 bases, and 11 bases lay in between. Germline V gene sequence: CDR1 SNHLY, CDR2 FYNNEI. This chain's CDR3 is CASNQGQYNEQFF. The CDR3 bases are TGTGCCAGCAACCAGGGGCAATACAATGAGCAGTTCTTC.

This rearrangement joins TRBV11-2 to TRBJ2-1, with TRBD2 matching 12 bases. V shed 0 bases, J shed 8 bases, and the junction held 8 bases outside the gene matches. The germline V gene has CDR1 SGHAT and CDR2 FQNNGV. This CDR3 is 17 amino acids long. DNA of the CDR3: TGTGCCAGCAGCTTAGATCAGAGACTAGCGGGAGTTGATGAGCAGTTCTTC. Its translation: CASSLDQRLAGVDEQFF.

This clone was recorded a few times. V is TRBV28 and J is TRBJ1-3; weak D call: TRBD1 (5 bases). The V gene's germline CDR1 is MDHEN and CDR2 SYDVKM. With 4 bases removed from V and 7 bases from J, the gap between germline ends came to 14 bases. The CDR3 totals 14 residues. This CDR3 is CASSSGTSGNTIYF. The CDR3 coding sequence is TGTGCCAGCAGTTCAGGGACTTCAGGGAACACCATATATTTT.

CDR3 in DNA: TGTGCCAGCAGCCCCACGGGGGGTAACACTGAAGCTTTCTTT. This encodes CASSPTGGNTEAFF. V gene TRBV3-1 (or the pseudogene TRBV3-2) combines with J gene TRBJ1-1; maybe TRBD1 (5 bases). Germline-derived CDR1 and CDR2 are LGHDT and YNNKEL (reference sequence). CDR3 length equals 14 residues. Trimming took 4 bases from V and 2 from J, leaving 11 bases between them.

The rearrangement joins TRBV7-3 to TRBJ2-7; D gene uncertain. CDR1 is SGHTA, CDR2 FQGTGA, per germline. This CDR3 has 15 residues. V lost 2 bases and J lost 4, with 15 bases in between. DNA of the CDR3: TGTGCCAGCAGCTTATACGGCAGCTTTAGTTACGAGCAGTACTTC. Its protein is CASSLYGSFSYEQYF.

The chain employs TRBV10-3 and TRBJ2-3; tentative D call: TRBD2 (6 bases). With 2 bases removed from V and 4 bases from J, the gap between germline ends came to 16 bases. CDR3 length equals 16 residues. Germline CDR1 ENHRY, CDR2 SYGVKD. The CDR3 reads CAISERAERRADTQYF. The CDR3 DNA sequence: TGTGCCATCAGTGAGCGAGCGGAGAGGAGGGCAGATACGCAGTATTTT.

The chain combines TRBV6-6 with TRBJ2-2, with 8 bases fitting TRBD1. The trim removed 5 bases at V and 5 bases at J, leaving 7 bases unmatched. Germline CDR1 is MNHNY and CDR2 is SVGAGI (reference sequence). The CDR3 loop spans 15 amino acids. CDR3 bases: TGTGCCAGCAGTATCGACAGGGGTGGGACCGGGGAGCTGTTTTTT. As protein: CASSIDRGGTGELFF.

V is TRBV20-1 and J is TRBJ1-1; D is uncertain. Germline lookup yields CDR1 DFQATT and CDR2 SNEGSKA (reference sequence). V lost 3 bases to trimming and J lost 5 bases, with 13 bases between them. The CDR3 extends over 13 amino acids. For the CDR3, the DNA is TGCAGTGCTAGTTACGGTCCGGTAACTGAAGCTTTCTTT. It is translated as CSASYGPVTEAFF.